A selection of T cell receptor beta chains follows, all from one sample in a study of memory CD4+ T cells and cytomegalovirus serostatus. Data came from immunoSEQ multiplex PCR; TCRdb stores just in-frame clones and leaves some out. The data contain around 62,000 clones, 76% of them singletons. The sample taken for sequencing was memory CD4+ T cells from blood. The origin of the receptors is an adult in good health and CMV-seropositive. Both conserved end residues are part of each CDR3. D genes are given only for firm matches. Expanded clones are given a class, and other clones once, few, many or no size at all.

>-|-|TRBV30|TRBJ2-6
TGTGCCTCAAGGGGCTCTGGGGCCAACGTCCTGACTTTC
CASRGSGANVLTF
>-|-|TRBV2|TRBJ2-4
TGTGCCAGCAGTGGCGACCAACGTCCCATTCAGTACTTC
CASSGDQRPIQYF
>-|-|TRBV5-6|TRBJ2-2
TGTGCCAGCAGCTTGGAGGGACAGAACACCGGGGAGCTGTTTTTT
CASSLEGQNTGELFF
>-|TRBD2|TRBV19|TRBJ2-5
TGTGCCAGTAGCACCACTAGCGGAATACAAGAGACCCAGTACTTC
CASSTTSGIQETQYF
>-|-|TRBV11-2|TRBJ2-2
TGTGCCAGCAGCCGAGACAGTGGGAACACCGGGGAGCTGTTTTTT
CASSRDSGNTGELFF
>-|-|TRBV28|TRBJ1-3
TGTGCCAGCAGCCAACCTGGAAACACCATATATTTT
CASSQPGNTIYF
>-|-|TRBV5-1|TRBJ2-1
TGCGCCAGCAGCCACCTCGCTGGGGGAGGTAGTGGTGAGCAGTTCTTC
CASSHLAGGGSGEQFF
>-|TRBD2|TRBV2|TRBJ2-3
TGTGCCAGCATAAGTAACCTTGTGGGAGGGCCAGATACGCAGTATTTT
CASISNLVGGPDTQYF
>-|TRBD1|TRBV4-1|TRBJ1-2
TGCGCCAGCAGCCAAGGGGACAGGGGGCTTCGATATGGCTACACCTTC
CASSQGDRGLRYGYTF
>-|-|TRBV19|TRBJ1-2
TGTGCCAGTAGTGCCGCCGTTGGCTACACCTTC
CASSAAVGYTF
>-|-|TRBV29-1|TRBJ2-3
TGCAGCGTTGATCGGGGGGATACGCAGTATTTT
CSVDRGDTQYF
>-|-|TRBV5-1|TRBJ2-1
TGCGCCAGCAGCTTAGAACGGGGCTACAATGAGCAGTTCTTC
CASSLERGYNEQFF
>-|-|TRBV19|TRBJ1-2
TGTGCCAGTAGTTGGAGCAACTATGGCTACACCTTC
CASSWSNYGYTF
>-|-|TRBV7-9|TRBJ2-7
TGTGCCAGCAGCTTAGCGGTAGGGTTGGGCGAGCAGTACTTC
CASSLAVGLGEQYF
>-|TRBD1|TRBV11-1|TRBJ2-6
TGTGCCAGCAGCTCAGGGGGCGGAGGGGCCAACGTCCTGACTTTC
CASSSGGGGANVLTF
>-|-|TRBV28|TRBJ2-3
TGTGCCAGCAGTTTCACAACTACGACAGATACGCAGTATTTT
CASSFTTTTDTQYF
>-|-|TRBV7-2|TRBJ1-2
TGTGCCAGCAGCTTATCGATCAGGGGTGGGGGGTATGGCTACACCTTC
CASSLSIRGGGYGYTF
>-|TRBD2|TRBV11-2|TRBJ2-4
TGTGCCAGCAGCCATTTTGGACTAGCGGGGGACCTAGCCAAAAACATTCAGTACTTC
CASSHFGLAGDLAKNIQYF
>-|TRBD1|TRBV28|TRBJ1-1
TGTGCCAGCAGTCTGGGACAGCCCTCCGAAGCTTTCTTT
CASSLGQPSEAFF
>-|TRBD1|TRBV28|TRBJ1-5
TGTGCCAGCATCGACAGGGGCCGAGGGGTCAATCAGCCCCAGCATTTT
CASIDRGRGVNQPQHF
>-|TRBD2|TRBV25-1|TRBJ2-1
TGTGCCAGCAGTGGATCCCGAACTAGCGGCAACAATGAGCAGTTCTTC
CASSGSRTSGNNEQFF
>once|-|TRBV20-1|TRBJ2-5
TGCAGTGGTAGGGAAGAGACCCAGTACTTC
CSGREETQYF
>-|TRBD1|TRBV6-1|TRBJ2-7
TGTGCCAGCAGTGCGGGACAGGGGAACCCCTACGAGCAGTACTTC
CASSAGQGNPYEQYF
>-|-|TRBV4-3|TRBJ2-3
TGCGCCAGCAGCCAAGTGTCAACCGGGACCACAGATACGCAGTATTTT
CASSQVSTGTTDTQYF
>-|-|TRBV2|TRBJ2-2
TGTGCCAGCAGGGACACCGGGGAGCTGTTTTTT
CASRDTGELFF
>-|-|TRBV4-1|TRBJ1-1
TGCGCCAGCAGCCCTGGGGCGGGGCGAACGCCTGAAGCTTTCTTT
CASSPGAGRTPEAFF
>-|-|TRBV6-6|TRBJ1-5
TGTGCCAGCAGTGGACAGTATAATCAGCCCCAGCATTTT
CASSGQYNQPQHF
>-|TRBD1|TRBV11-2|TRBJ1-2
TGTGCCAGCAGCTTAACCCCAGGGGGCGATGGCTACACCTTC
CASSLTPGGDGYTF
>-|TRBD1|TRBV28|TRBJ2-7
TGTGCCAGCAGCCGGGACAGGGGGCCGGGACTAACCTACGAGCAGTACTTC
CASSRDRGPGLTYEQYF
>-|-|TRBV18|TRBJ1-3
TGTGCCAGCTCACCGGGCGGTAGCTCTGGAAACACCATATATTTT
CASSPGGSSGNTIYF
>-|TRBD1|TRBV11-2|TRBJ1-2
TGTGCCAGCAGCTTAGTGTGGCAGGGGGAAGGCTACACCTTC
CASSLVWQGEGYTF
>once|TRBD1|TRBV27|TRBJ2-3
TGTGCCAGCAGCCAATCTGACAGGGGGCAAGGAGCAGATACGCAGTATTTT
CASSQSDRGQGADTQYF
>-|-|TRBV7-8|TRBJ1-6
TGTGCCAGCAGCTTACAGGGAGATAATTCACCCCTCCACTTT
CASSLQGDNSPLHF
>-|TRBD1|TRBV7-9|TRBJ1-4
TGTGCCAGCAGCCCCACGGACAGGGTTAATGAAAAACTGTTTTTT
CASSPTDRVNEKLFF
>-|TRBD2|TRBV6-1|TRBJ2-7
TGTGCCAGCAGTGAGAAGACTAGCGGTGCCTACGAGCAGTACTTC
CASSEKTSGAYEQYF
>-|TRBD1|TRBV6-5|TRBJ1-2
TGTGCCAGCAGAGAAGACAGGGGGGCCTATGGCTACACCTTC
CASREDRGAYGYTF
>-|-|TRBV5-6|TRBJ1-4
TGTGCCAGCAGCACCCACCAGGGCTTTAATGAAAAACTGTTTTTT
CASSTHQGFNEKLFF
>-|TRBD2|TRBV12-5|TRBJ2-1
TGTGCTAGTGGTTTGGTACTGAAGCGGGGCGACAATGAGCAGTTCTTC
CASGLVLKRGDNEQFF
>-|TRBD1|TRBV10-2|TRBJ2-7
TGCGCCAGCAGTAGGTCGACAGGGTTCTACGAGCAGTACTTC
CASSRSTGFYEQYF
>-|-|TRBV4-3|TRBJ1-2
TGCGCCAGCAGCCAGGGAGAAAGGGGGAGCGGTGGCTACACCTTC
CASSQGERGSGGYTF
>once|-|TRBV28|TRBJ1-3
TGTGCCAGCACCTTAGGAGGGGTCGGAAACACCATATATTTT
CASTLGGVGNTIYF
>-|-|TRBV28|TRBJ1-1
TGTGCCAGCAGTTTCGGGGGGACCGAACTAGGAGCTTTCTTT
CASSFGGTELGAFF
>-|-|TRBV7-2|TRBJ2-1
TGTGCCAGCAGCCCGCGGGGCCGGGGTGAGCAGTTCTTC
CASSPRGRGEQFF
>once|TRBD1|TRBV27|TRBJ1-1
TGTGCCAGCAGTATTTCTGGGACAGGGGCCAGGAACACTGAAGCTTTCTTT
CASSISGTGARNTEAFF
>-|-|TRBV5-4|TRBJ1-2
TGTGCCAGTTCCCGCGACAGGATTAACTATGGCTACACCTTC
CASSRDRINYGYTF
>-|-|TRBV2|TRBJ2-5
TGTGCCAGCAGCAGGGGTCTCCAAGAGACCCAGTACTTC
CASSRGLQETQYF
>-|-|TRBV28|TRBJ2-3
TGTGCCAGCAGGCGGTCGAGAAGCACAGATACGCAGTATTTT
CASRRSRSTDTQYF
>-|TRBD2|TRBV10-3|TRBJ2-5
TGTGCCATCAGTGGAGCAGCGGGAGTGGAAGGAGAGACCCAGTACTTC
CAISGAAGVEGETQYF
>-|TRBD1|TRBV5-1|TRBJ1-2
TGCGCCAGCAGCTTGGAGGCACCTGACAGGGGGAATGGCTACACCTTC
CASSLEAPDRGNGYTF
>few|-|TRBV29-1|TRBJ2-1
TGCAGCGTGGCCGACTGGCGGTCCAACAACAATGAGCAGTTCTTC
CSVADWRSNNNEQFF
>-|-|TRBV5-1|TRBJ1-1
TGCGCCAGCAGCAGGGTAGAAGGCACTGAAGCTTTCTTT
CASSRVEGTEAFF
>-|TRBD1|TRBV30|TRBJ2-7
TGTGCCTGGTCTCCAGGGGGAACAGGGTACGAGCAGTACTTC
CAWSPGGTGYEQYF
>-|-|TRBV14|TRBJ1-3
TGTGCCAGCAGCCAAGAACAGGGAGTAAGAAACACCATATATTTT
CASSQEQGVRNTIYF
>-|TRBD1|TRBV19|TRBJ2-2
TGTGCCAGTAGCCCCGACAGGGCGGGCACCGGGGAGCTGTTTTTT
CASSPDRAGTGELFF
>once|TRBD1|TRBV5-6|TRBJ1-1
TGTGCCAGCAGCTCGGACAGGGGATGGTCTGAAGCTTTCTTT
CASSSDRGWSEAFF